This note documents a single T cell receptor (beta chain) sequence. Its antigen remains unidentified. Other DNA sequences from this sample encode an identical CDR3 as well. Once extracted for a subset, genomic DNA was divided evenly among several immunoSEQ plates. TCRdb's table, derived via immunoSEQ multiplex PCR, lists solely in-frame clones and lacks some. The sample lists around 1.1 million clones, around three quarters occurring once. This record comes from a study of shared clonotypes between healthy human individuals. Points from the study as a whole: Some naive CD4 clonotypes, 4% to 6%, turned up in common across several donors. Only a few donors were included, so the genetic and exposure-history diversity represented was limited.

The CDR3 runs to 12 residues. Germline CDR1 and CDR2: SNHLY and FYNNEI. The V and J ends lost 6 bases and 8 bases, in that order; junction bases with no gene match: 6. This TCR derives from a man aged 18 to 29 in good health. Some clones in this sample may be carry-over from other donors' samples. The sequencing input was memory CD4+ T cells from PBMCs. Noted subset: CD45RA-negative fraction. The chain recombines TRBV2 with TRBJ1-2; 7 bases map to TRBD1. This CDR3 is CASRVQGYGYTF. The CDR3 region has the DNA TGTGCCAGCAGAGTACAGGGGTACGGCTACACCTTC.